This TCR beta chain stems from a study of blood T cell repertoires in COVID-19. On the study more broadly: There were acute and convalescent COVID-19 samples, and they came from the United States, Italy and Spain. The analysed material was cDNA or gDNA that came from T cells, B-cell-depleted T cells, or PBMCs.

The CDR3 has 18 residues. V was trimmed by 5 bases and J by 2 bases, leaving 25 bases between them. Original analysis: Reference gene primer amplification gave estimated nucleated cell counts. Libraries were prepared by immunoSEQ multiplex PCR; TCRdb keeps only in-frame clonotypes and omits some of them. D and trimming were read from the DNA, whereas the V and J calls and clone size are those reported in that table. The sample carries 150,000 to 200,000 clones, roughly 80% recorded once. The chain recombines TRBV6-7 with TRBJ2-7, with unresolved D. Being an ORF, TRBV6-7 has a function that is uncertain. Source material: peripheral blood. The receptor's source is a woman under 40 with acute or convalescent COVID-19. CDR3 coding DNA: TGTGCCAGCAGTCCCCTCTCATTATGTGCTTCGGAGACCTACGAGCAGTACTTC. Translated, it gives CASSPLSLCASETYEQYF.